This T cell receptor (beta chain) was profiled in a study of shared clonotypes between healthy human individuals. Naive CD8 cells, CD45RO-negative and positively selected for CCR7, excluded terminally differentiated effector memory CD45RA+ cells. Sorted-subset replicate PCRs used approximately 180 ng of genomic DNA. This amount corresponded to 30,000 to 35,000 T cell genomes. The protocol was immunoSEQ multiplex PCR, while the TCRdb copy is restricted to in-frame clones and leaves out a portion. The sample holds over 2 million clones, about 95% seen once. The sequence came from a man between 18 and 29 years old in good health. Source material: naive CD8+ T cells sorted from blood.

In DNA form, the CDR3 reads TGTGCCACCAGCAGAGGGGCAGGGGGCGCATATAATTCACCCCTCCACTTT. Amino acids: CATSRGAGGAYNSPLHF. The chain is built from TRBV15 and TRBJ1-6; 8 nucleotides align to TRBD1. This CDR3 is 17 amino acids long. V was clipped by 1 base and J by 4 bases; unmatched bases: 6. The V gene's germline CDR1 is LNHNV and CDR2 YYDKDF (reference sequence).